A single sample gave rise to the 6 T cell receptor beta chains below, sequenced in a study of blood T cell repertoires in COVID-19. TCRdb's table, derived via immunoSEQ multiplex PCR, lists solely in-frame clones and lacks some. The data hold around 200,000 clones, with approximately 85% observed a single time. The sequenced sample consisted of peripheral blood. Source of these receptors: an elderly woman with acute or convalescent COVID-19.

The V gene is TRBV4-3, the J gene TRBJ1-1; D may be TRBD1 (6 bases). The length of the CDR3 is 15 residues. Trimming pared 4 bases from V and 11 bases from J, leaving 23 bases between. The germline gives CDR1 LGHNA, CDR2 YSLEER. This chain's CDR3 is CASSPSSTGLSRAFF. For the CDR3, the DNA is TGCGCCAGCAGCCCAAGTTCGACAGGCCTTTCAAGGGCTTTCTTT.

This clone was detected once. This chain joins TRBV9 and TRBJ2-1; D is possibly TRBD1 (5 bases). Germline assignment: CDR1 SGDLS and CDR2 YYNGEE. V was clipped by 0 bases and J by 10 bases, with 14 bases between them. The CDR3 runs to 14 residues. CDR3 DNA: TGTGCCAGCAGCGTAGCGGGCTTCCAGGGCGAGCAGTTCTTC. It translates to CASSVAGFQGEQFF.

V is TRBV11-2 and J is TRBJ2-1; TRBD2 matches 9 bases. Trimming removed 1 base from V and 10 bases from J; junction bases left unmatched: 5. Germline loops: CDR1 SGHAT, CDR2 FQNNGV. The CDR3 length is 14 residues. CDR3 coding DNA: TGTGCCAGCAGCTTAGCGTGGACTAGCGAAGAGCAGTTCTTC. Its translation is CASSLAWTSEEQFF. The variable domain in full, completed from reference TRBV11-2 and TRBJ2-1, reads EAGVAQSPRYKIIEKRQSVAFWCNPISGHATLYWYQQILGQGPKLLIQFQNNGVVDDSQLPKDRFSAERLKGVDSTLKIQPAKLEDSAVYLCASSLAWTSEEQFFGPGTRLTVL.

This chain uses TRBV7-2 with TRBJ2-5; 8 nucleotides line up with TRBD2. With V trimmed by 2 bases and J by 4 bases, 6 bases remained unmatched. Looked up from germline, CDR1 is SGHTA and CDR2 is FQGNSA. The CDR3 loop spans 15 amino acids. In DNA, the CDR3 is TGTGCCAGCAGCTTAATGATGCTAGCGGGAGAGACCCAGTACTTC. It yields the protein CASSLMMLAGETQYF.

The chain uses TRBV5-4 and TRBJ2-7; 8 positions match TRBD1. The CDR3 runs to 15 residues. The germline V gene has CDR1 SGHNT and CDR2 YYREEE (reference sequence). Trimming cost V 2 bases and J 2 bases; bases outside gene matches: 6. The chain's CDR3 is CASSLKTGETYEQYF. CDR3 sequence (DNA): TGTGCCAGCAGCTTAAAGACAGGGGAAACCTACGAGCAGTACTTC.

The rearrangement uses TRBV29-1 and TRBJ1-3; D remains unclear. The CDR3 loop spans 13 amino acids. The V end lost 4 bases, the J end lost 0 bases, and 7 bases lay between the germline ends. Germline values: CDR1 SQVTM, CDR2 ANQGSEA. In DNA form, the CDR3 reads TGCAGCGTTGGTTTCTTCTCTGGAAACACCATATATTTT. Translated, it gives CSVGFFSGNTIYF.